This T cell receptor beta chain came from a study of early T cells in non-severe SARS-CoV-2 infection. Germline CDR1 reads MNHEY; CDR2 reads SVGAGI. V lost 0 bases and J lost 0, with 3 bases in between. The CDR3 spans 14 residues. From the 5' RACE reads, TCRdb called clonotypes with MiXCR, one entry per CDR3 protein. The sample lists 70,000 to 75,000 distinct CDR3 sequences; approximately 12% were seen once. The chain is built from TRBV6-5 and TRBJ1-3; D is unclear. Material for sequencing was whole blood. The sequence was obtained from an adult who was a healthcare worker with PCR-confirmed SARS-CoV-2 infection or an uninfected control (not recorded which). The CDR3 DNA follows: TGTGCCAGCAGTTACTCCGACTCTGGAAACACCATATATTTT. Translation gives CASSYSDSGNTIYF.